This T cell receptor (beta chain) was retrieved from a study of blood T cell repertoires in COVID-19. Study information: Italy, Spain and the United States were the sources of the convalescent and acute COVID-19 samples. T cells, B-cell-depleted T cells, or PBMCs supplied cDNA or gDNA.

Patients at the Seattle site were enrolled during active infection and followed longitudinally. In germline, CDR1 is SGHAT, CDR2 FQNNGV. CDR3 length: 13 residues. V was trimmed by 8 bases and J by 3 bases, leaving 11 bases between them. This table comes from immunoSEQ multiplex PCR, and its TCRdb copy is limited to in-frame clones, with some not included. Of more than 200,000 clones listed, approximately 90% are singletons. This clone was observed once. Input material: peripheral blood. The receptor was isolated from a man aged 25 to 40 with COVID-19, enrolled during active disease. The chain uses TRBV11-2 and TRBJ1-3; the D gene is possibly TRBD1 (5 bases). Here the CDR3 reads CASSGLSGNTIYF. As DNA, the CDR3 is TGTGCCAGCTCAGGGTTAAGTGGAAACACCATATATTTT.